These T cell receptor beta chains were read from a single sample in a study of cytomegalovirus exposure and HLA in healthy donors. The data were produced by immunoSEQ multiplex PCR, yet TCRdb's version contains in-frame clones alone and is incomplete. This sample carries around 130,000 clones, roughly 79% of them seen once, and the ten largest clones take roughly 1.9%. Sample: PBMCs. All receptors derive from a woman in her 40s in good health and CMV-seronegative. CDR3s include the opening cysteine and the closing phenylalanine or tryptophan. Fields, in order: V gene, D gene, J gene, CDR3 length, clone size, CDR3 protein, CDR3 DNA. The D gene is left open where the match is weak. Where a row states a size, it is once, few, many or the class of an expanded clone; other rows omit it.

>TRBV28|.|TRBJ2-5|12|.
CASSLWRETQYF
TGTGCCAGCAGTTTATGGAGGGAGACCCAGTACTTC
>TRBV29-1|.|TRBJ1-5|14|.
CSVEVENSNQPQHF
TGCAGCGTTGAAGTTGAGAATAGCAATCAGCCCCAGCATTTT
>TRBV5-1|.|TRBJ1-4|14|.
CASSLGRPNEKLFF
TGCGCCAGCAGCTTGGGGAGACCTAATGAAAAACTGTTTTTT
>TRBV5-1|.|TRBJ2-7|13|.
CASSPGISYEQYF
TGCGCCAGCAGCCCGGGTATTTCCTACGAGCAGTACTTC
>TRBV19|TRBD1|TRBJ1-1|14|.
CASADRGRDTEAFF
TGTGCCAGTGCTGACAGGGGACGCGACACTGAAGCTTTCTTT
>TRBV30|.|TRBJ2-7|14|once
CAWGIGRGEYEQYF
TGTGCCTGGGGGATTGGCAGGGGGGAGTACGAGCAGTACTTC
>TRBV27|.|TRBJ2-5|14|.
CASSLGASGETQYF
TGTGCCAGCAGTTTGGGGGCTTCTGGAGAGACCCAGTACTTC
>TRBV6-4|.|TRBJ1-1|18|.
CASPAGVALPILSTEAFF
TGTGCCAGCCCTGCAGGGGTGGCCTTACCTATCTTGAGCACTGAAGCTTTCTTT
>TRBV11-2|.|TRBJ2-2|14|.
CASSLSGTGGELFF
TGTGCCAGCAGCTTATCAGGGACTGGCGGGGAGCTGTTTTTT
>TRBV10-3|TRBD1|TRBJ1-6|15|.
CAIRISTGNNSPLHF
TGTGCCATTAGAATCTCGACAGGGAATAATTCACCCCTCCACTTT
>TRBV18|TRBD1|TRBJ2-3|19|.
CASSLTTGQGHAGGDTQYF
TGTGCCAGCTCACTAACGACTGGACAGGGGCACGCGGGTGGGGATACGCAGTATTTT
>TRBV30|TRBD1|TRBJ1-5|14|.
CAWSVGGNGPPQHF
TGTGCCTGGAGTGTAGGGGGCAATGGTCCGCCCCAGCATTTT
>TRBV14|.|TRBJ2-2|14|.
CASSQGSYTGELFF
TGTGCCAGCAGCCAAGGGAGCTACACCGGGGAGCTGTTTTTT
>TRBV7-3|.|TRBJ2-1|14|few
CASSLIGGDNEQFF
TGTGCCAGCAGCTTAATTGGGGGCGACAATGAGCAGTTCTTC
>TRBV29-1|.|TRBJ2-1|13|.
CSVGGHRDNGQFF
TGCAGCGTTGGTGGGCACCGAGATAATGGGCAGTTCTTC
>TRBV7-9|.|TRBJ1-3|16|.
CASSPPQGTAGNTIYF
TGTGCCAGCAGCCCCCCTCAGGGAACGGCTGGAAACACCATATATTTT
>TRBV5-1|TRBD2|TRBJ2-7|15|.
CASSPGTSGRYEQYF
TGCGCCAGCAGCCCGGGGACTAGCGGGAGATACGAGCAGTACTTC